This paragraph covers one T cell receptor (beta chain) sequence. What this receptor recognizes is not known. No per-base quality is available; no much larger clone lies one base away. These data belong to a study of T cell responses to AZD1222 COVID-19 vaccine (dated by TCRdb to the early 2020s). Study-wide context: A total of around 240 trial participants underwent TCR sequencing, of whom under 220 had received two doses of AZD1222 and some 25 had received two doses of the MenACWY control vaccine. Enrollment into the trials was organized by age into subgroups of 18-55, 56-69 and 70-plus years, and those subgroups contained approximately 150, 30 and 60 TCR-sequenced participants, respectively. General study outcomes and caveats: A significant rise in spike-specific TCR breadth and depth was observed after two AZD1222 doses relative to day 0 and relative to MenACWY recipients. The whole spike protein was spanned by vaccine-associated CD4 TCRs, and dominant responses were seen in regions 160-218 and 743-854. Reportedly, close to half of the unique spike-specific TCRs recognized epitopes lying outside the regions that are mutated in the B.1.351 and B.1.1.7 variants. Conclusions about previously exposed vaccinees were limited because only six AZD1222 recipients were SARS-CoV-2 seropositive at baseline. In the small 56-69-year group, the increase in depth fell short of significance, most likely because of low power. Because no samples from the day 14 peak response were available, repertoires could be characterized only after the peak T cell response. Participants were mostly white British, with more females than males. The authors suggested clonal diversity may have been underestimated.

Read against the paper, the sample's time point label means: baseline before first vaccination. The treatment or condition label on this specimen signifies: meningococcal conjugate vaccine given as trial control. Vaccinee samples came from UK trials COV001 and COV002, including a single-blind randomized controlled phase 2/3 trial of AZD1222 (ChAdOx1 nCoV-19) in healthy adults. Trial participant PBMC samples were collected at day 0 and day 28 after the second dose for TCRbeta chain sequencing. The CDR3 regions of human TCRbeta chains were analyzed by immunosequencing. As for the authors' bioinformatics: Repertoire TCRs were matched against a reference library of SARS-CoV-2-specific TCRs generated with the MIRA antigen-specificity platform. Breadth meant the fraction of unique TCRs that were SARS-CoV-2-associated, whereas depth meant the fraction of total T cells that were SARS-CoV-2-associated. Each spike-specific TCR was assigned to its reactive spike region and to a CD4 or CD8 class using the MIRA data. Log10-transformed breadth and depth values were compared by one-way ANOVA with Sidak's multiple comparisons tests. TCRdb holds this immuneACCESS table with in-frame rearrangements only. Some clones are missing; in checked studies, unresolved V genes explain under half, and the rest has no known cause. That table is the source of V, J and clone size, and D and trimming were worked out from the DNA. This sample lists 130,000 or so clones; approximately 95% were detected once. 0.85% to 0.95% of the sample is in the top ten clones.

The CDR3 contains 14 residues, cysteine and phenylalanine counted. Of the read, only the CDR3 DNA is kept; its 42 bases are in frame from base 1. CDR1 and CDR2, looked up from the germline V gene (reference sequence), are GTSNPN and SVGIG. V ends up 5 bases short and J 2 bases short, with an unmatched junction base count of 8. The sequence was collected from an adult in good health. The chain is encoded by TRBV30 joined to TRBJ2-7; TRBD2 lines up with 8 middle nucleotides. Source: peripheral blood, taken on day 0 of MenACWY control vaccination. Here the CDR3 is given as CAWARGGTTYEQYF. The DNA sequence reads TGTGCCTGGGCCCGGGGGGGCACCACCTACGAGCAGTACTTC.